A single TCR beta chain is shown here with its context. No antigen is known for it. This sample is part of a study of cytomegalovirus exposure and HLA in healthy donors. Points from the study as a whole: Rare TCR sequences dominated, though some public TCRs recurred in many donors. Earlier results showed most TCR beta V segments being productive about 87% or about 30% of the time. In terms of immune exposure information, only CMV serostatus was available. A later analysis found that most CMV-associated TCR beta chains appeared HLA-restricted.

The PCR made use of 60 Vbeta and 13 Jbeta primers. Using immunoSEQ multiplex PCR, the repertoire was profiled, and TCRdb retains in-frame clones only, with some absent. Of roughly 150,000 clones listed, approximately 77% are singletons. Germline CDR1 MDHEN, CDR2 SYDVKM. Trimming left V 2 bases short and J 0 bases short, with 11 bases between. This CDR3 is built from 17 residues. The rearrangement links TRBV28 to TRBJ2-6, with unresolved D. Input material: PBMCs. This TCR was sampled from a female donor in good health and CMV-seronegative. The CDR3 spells CASSLGTVYSGANVLTF. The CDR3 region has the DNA TGTGCCAGCAGTTTAGGTACGGTTTACTCTGGGGCCAACGTCCTGACTTTC.